These 10 T cell receptor beta chains were sequenced from one sample in a study of blood T cell repertoires in COVID-19. Sequencing used immunoSEQ multiplex PCR; TCRdb keeps in-frame clones, though not all of them. This sample has some 300,000 clones, with around nine tenths found just once. Sample: PBMCs or T cells enriched from blood (not recorded which). Receptor source: a woman aged 35 to 49 who had recovered from COVID-19.

This clone was observed a single time. This chain connects TRBV10-3 to TRBJ2-2, with TRBD2 identical over 8 bases. The CDR3 has 15 amino acids. Looked up from germline, CDR1 is ENHRY and CDR2 is SYGVKD. J lost 5 bases, V lost 5 bases, and 7 bases had no gene match. The CDR3 DNA is TGTGCCATCAGTATAACTAGCGGTCTAACCGGGGAGCTGTTTTTT. It specifies CAISITSGLTGELFF.

The chain recombines TRBV28 with TRBJ2-7; D unclear. The germline V gene has CDR1 MDHEN and CDR2 SYDVKM. This CDR3 has 12 residues. V was trimmed by 2 bases and J by 3 bases, leaving 5 bases between them. CDR3 nucleotide sequence: TGTGCCAGCAGTTTACCCTTCTACGAGCAGTACTTC. It yields the protein CASSLPFYEQYF.

This clone was seen only a few times. The J gene is TRBJ1-1, the V gene TRBV5-1; D may be TRBD1 (5 bases). Trimming removed 0 bases at V and 4 bases at J, with 16 bases between. CDR1 and CDR2 from the germline V gene are SGHRS and YFSETQ. The CDR3 spans 16 residues. As DNA, the CDR3 is TGCGCCAGCAGCTTGGAAGCGAAGGGTCAGGGCACTGAAGCTTTCTTT. Its translation is CASSLEAKGQGTEAFF.

V and J are TRBV5-1 and TRBJ1-1, with D possibly being TRBD1 (5 bases). Trimming removed 2 bases at V and 7 bases at J, with 18 bases between. The CDR3 consists of 15 residues. Germline V CDR1 and CDR2: SGHRS, YFSETQ. The CDR3 here is CASSLGWGPVGEAFF. In DNA form, the CDR3 reads TGCGCCAGCAGCTTAGGGTGGGGCCCGGTTGGTGAAGCTTTCTTT.

The J gene is TRBJ2-1, the V gene TRBV5-6; D not resolved. Germline CDR1 is SGHDT and CDR2 is YYEEEE. Between the trimmed V and J ends, which lost 3 bases and 5 bases, there was a span of 6 bases. This CDR3 is built from 12 residues. The CDR3 loop is CASSSTHNEQFF. As DNA, the CDR3 is TGTGCCAGCAGCTCTACTCACAATGAGCAGTTCTTC.

V gene TRBV19 combines with J gene TRBJ1-2, with D possibly being TRBD1 (5 bases). The germline gives CDR1 LNHDA, CDR2 SQIVND (reference sequence). Trimming removed 5 bases from V and 0 bases from J, with 7 bases in between. The CDR3 contains 13 residues. CDR3 in amino acids: CASSPGPNYGYTF. DNA of the CDR3: TGTGCCAGTAGTCCAGGGCCTAACTATGGCTACACCTTC.

The chain employs TRBV7-2 and TRBJ2-3, with 8 positions matching TRBD2. Germline CDR1 and CDR2: SGHTA and FQGNSA. The CDR3 has 15 amino acids. The ends lost 6 bases at V and 0 bases at J; junction bases unmatched: 5. The CDR3 sequence: CASRKAGASTDTQYF. The CDR3 DNA reads TGTGCCAGCAGGAAAGCGGGGGCTAGCACAGATACGCAGTATTTT.

The rearrangement links TRBV9 to TRBJ1-5, with a weak D call TRBD1 (5 bases). The CDR3 is 13 residues long. Germline-derived CDR1 and CDR2 are SGDLS and YYNGEE. V was trimmed by 4 bases and J by 2 bases, leaving 7 bases between them. The CDR3 bases are TGTGCCAGCAGCCAGGGTGGCAATCAGCCCCAGCATTTT. This encodes CASSQGGNQPQHF.

This chain links TRBV19 with TRBJ2-5; D not resolved. This CDR3 is 13 amino acids long. CDR1 LNHDA and CDR2 SQIVND come from the germline V gene (reference sequence). V gave up 2 bases and J gave up 3 bases, with 7 bases separating them. CDR3 nucleotides: TGTGCCAGTAGTATACAGGTGGAAGAGACCCAGTACTTC. Translation gives CASSIQVEETQYF.

This clone was observed a single time. The chain carries TRBV11-3 and TRBJ1-4, with a possible D match to TRBD1 (6 bases). Trimming removed 5 bases at V and 8 bases at J, with 21 bases between. From germline, CDR1 is SGHNT and CDR2 YENEEA. The CDR3 runs to 16 residues. The CDR3 is CASSPSQGYGEEKLFF. The DNA of the CDR3 is TGTGCCAGCAGCCCATCACAGGGTTATGGCGAAGAAAAACTGTTTTTT.